This T cell receptor (beta chain) comes out of a study of metastatic and nonmetastatic thyroid tumors. Study context: A comparison of repertoires was made across blood and tumor or nodule tissue from malignant and benign thyroid patients. Study-wide results and limits: Malignant thyroid tumors reportedly exceeded benign nodules significantly in TCR beta diversity, with the difference appearing in blood and tumor.

The CDR3 extends over 14 amino acids. CDR1 MDHEN and CDR2 SYDVKM come from the germline V gene. Between the trimmed V and J ends, which lost 3 bases and 3 bases, there was a span of 9 bases. Thyroid surgery had not been preceded by any treatment in any patient. This clone was recorded at least ten times. Its antigen remains unidentified. Original processing methods: CDR3 differences across clinicopathological groups were used to build a distant-metastasis classifier for papillary thyroid cancer. From the PCR reads, TCRdb re-called clones with MiXCR. The V and J calls reflect TCRdb's pipeline rather than the authors' work. The table has roughly 70,000 clones, roughly a sixth seen once.

This clonotype was obtained from a female donor with papillary thyroid cancer or a benign thyroid nodule (not recorded which). Some clones in this sample may be carry-over from other donors' samples. The sample comprised blood. This chain connects TRBV28 to TRBJ1-5; no clear D. The CDR3 sequence is CASSFLQHNQPQHF. The CDR3 DNA follows: TGTGCCAGCAGTTTTTTGCAGCACAATCAGCCCCAGCATTTT.